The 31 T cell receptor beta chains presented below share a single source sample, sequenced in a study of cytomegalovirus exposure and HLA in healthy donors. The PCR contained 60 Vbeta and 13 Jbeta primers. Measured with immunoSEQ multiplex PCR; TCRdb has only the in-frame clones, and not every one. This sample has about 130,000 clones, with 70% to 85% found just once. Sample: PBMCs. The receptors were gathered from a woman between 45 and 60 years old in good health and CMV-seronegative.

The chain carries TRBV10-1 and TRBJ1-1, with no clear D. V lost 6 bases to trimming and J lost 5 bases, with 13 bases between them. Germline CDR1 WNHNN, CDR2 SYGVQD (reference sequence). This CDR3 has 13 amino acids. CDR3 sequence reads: CASSSPGCTEAFF. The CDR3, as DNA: TGCGCCAGCAGCTCCCCCGGTTGTACTGAAGCTTTCTTT.

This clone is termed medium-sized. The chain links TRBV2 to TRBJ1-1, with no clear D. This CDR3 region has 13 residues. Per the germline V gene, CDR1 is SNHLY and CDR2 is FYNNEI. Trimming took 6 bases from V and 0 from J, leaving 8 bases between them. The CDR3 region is CASRKAMNTEAFF. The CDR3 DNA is TGTGCCAGCAGGAAAGCCATGAACACTGAAGCTTTCTTT. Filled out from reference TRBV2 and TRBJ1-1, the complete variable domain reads EPEVTQTPSHQVTQMGQEVILRCVPISNHLYFYWYRQILGQKVEFLVSFYNNEISEKSEIFDDQFSVERPDGSNFTLKIRSTKLEDSAMYFCASRKAMNTEAFFGQGTRLTVV.

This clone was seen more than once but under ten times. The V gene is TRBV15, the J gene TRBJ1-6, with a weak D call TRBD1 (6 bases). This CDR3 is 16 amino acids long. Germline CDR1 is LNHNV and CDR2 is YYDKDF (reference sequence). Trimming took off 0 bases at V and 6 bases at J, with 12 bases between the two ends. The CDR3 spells CATSREEGRGNSPLHF. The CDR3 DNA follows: TGTGCCACCAGCAGAGAAGAGGGCAGGGGTAATTCACCCCTCCACTTT.

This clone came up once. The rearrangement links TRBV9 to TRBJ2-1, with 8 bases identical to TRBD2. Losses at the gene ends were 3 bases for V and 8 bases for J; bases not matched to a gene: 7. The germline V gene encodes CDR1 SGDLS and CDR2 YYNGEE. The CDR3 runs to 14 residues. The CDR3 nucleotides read TGTGCCAGCAGCGATAGCGGGACTGGGGATGAGCAGTTCTTC. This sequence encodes CASSDSGTGDEQFF.

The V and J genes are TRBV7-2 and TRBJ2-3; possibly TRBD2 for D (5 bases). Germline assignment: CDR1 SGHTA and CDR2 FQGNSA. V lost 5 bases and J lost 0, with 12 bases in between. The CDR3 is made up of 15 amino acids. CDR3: CASSRGGTSTDTQYF. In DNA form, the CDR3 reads TGTGCCAGCAGCCGTGGAGGAACTAGCACAGATACGCAGTATTTT.

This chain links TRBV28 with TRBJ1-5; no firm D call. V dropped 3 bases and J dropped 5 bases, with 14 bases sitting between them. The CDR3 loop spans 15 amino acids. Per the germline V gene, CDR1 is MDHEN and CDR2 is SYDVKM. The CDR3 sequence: CASSLVQRQYQPQHF. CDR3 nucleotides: TGTGCCAGCAGTTTGGTCCAGAGGCAGTATCAGCCCCAGCATTTT.

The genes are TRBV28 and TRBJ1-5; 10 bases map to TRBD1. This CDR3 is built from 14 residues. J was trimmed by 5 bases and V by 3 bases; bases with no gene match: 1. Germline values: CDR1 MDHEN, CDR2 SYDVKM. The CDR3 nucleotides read TGTGCCAGCAGTTTTGGGACAGGGGATCAGCCCCAGCATTTT. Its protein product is CASSFGTGDQPQHF.

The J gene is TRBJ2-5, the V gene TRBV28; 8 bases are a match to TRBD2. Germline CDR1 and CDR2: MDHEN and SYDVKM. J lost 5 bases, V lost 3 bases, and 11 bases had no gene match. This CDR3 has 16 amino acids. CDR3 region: CASSFSGGRRHETQYF. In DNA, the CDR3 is TGTGCCAGCAGTTTCTCGGGGGGGAGAAGGCATGAGACCCAGTACTTC.

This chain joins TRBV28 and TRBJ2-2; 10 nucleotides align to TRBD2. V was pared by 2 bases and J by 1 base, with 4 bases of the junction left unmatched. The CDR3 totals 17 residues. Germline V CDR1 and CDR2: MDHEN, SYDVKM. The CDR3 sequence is CASSLRSSGRNTGELFF. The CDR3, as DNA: TGTGCCAGCAGTTTAAGGTCTAGCGGGAGGAACACCGGGGAGCTGTTTTTT. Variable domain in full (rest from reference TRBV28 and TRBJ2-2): DVKVTQSSRYLVKRTGEKVFLECVQDMDHENMFWYRQDPGLGLRLIYFSYDVKMKEKGDIPEGYSVSREKKERFSLILESASTNQTSMYLCASSLRSSGRNTGELFFGEGSRLTVL.

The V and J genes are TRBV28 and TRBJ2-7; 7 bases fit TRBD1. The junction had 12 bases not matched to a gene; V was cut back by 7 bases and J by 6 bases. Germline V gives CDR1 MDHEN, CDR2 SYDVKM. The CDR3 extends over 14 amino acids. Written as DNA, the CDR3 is TGTGCCAGCACCGATACCCAGGGGGTACGCGAGCAGTACTTC. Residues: CASTDTQGVREQYF.

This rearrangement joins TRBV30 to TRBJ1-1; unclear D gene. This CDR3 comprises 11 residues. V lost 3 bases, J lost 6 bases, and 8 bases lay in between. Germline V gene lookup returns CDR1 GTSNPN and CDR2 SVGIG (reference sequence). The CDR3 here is CAWRGASEAFF. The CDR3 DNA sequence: TGTGCCTGGAGGGGAGCCTCTGAAGCTTTCTTT.

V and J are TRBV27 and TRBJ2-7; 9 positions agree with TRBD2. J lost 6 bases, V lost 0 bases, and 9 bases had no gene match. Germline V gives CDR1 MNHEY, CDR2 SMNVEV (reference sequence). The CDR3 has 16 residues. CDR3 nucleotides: TGTGCCAGCAGTTTATCGCCCCTAGCGGGAACCTCCGAGCAGTACTTC. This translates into CASSLSPLAGTSEQYF.

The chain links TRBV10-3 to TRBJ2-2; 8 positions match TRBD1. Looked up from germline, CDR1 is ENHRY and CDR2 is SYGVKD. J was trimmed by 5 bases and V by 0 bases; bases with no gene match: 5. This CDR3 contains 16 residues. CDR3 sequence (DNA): TGTGCCATCAGTGAGTCGACAGGGGTGGCTACCGGGGAGCTGTTTTTT. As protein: CAISESTGVATGELFF.

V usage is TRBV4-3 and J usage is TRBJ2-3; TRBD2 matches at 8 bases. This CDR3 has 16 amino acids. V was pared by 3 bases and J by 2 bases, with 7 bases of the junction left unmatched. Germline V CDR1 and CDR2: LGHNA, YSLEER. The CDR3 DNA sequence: TGCGCCAGCAGCCATAGAGCGGGAGCGGACACAGATACGCAGTATTTT. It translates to CASSHRAGADTDTQYF.

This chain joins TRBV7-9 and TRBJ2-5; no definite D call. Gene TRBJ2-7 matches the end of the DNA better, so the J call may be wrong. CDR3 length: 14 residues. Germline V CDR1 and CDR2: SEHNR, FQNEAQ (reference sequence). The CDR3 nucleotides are TGTGCCAGCAGCTTAGATGTCTCGCCCTACGAGCAGTACTTC. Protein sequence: CASSLDVSPYEQYF.

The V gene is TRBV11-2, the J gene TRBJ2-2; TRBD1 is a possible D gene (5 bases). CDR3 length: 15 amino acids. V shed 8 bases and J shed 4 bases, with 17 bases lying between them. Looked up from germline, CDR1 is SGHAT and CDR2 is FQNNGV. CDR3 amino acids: CASAVGPLTTGELFF. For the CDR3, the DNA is TGTGCCAGCGCTGTGGGGCCCCTAACCACCGGGGAGCTGTTTTTT.

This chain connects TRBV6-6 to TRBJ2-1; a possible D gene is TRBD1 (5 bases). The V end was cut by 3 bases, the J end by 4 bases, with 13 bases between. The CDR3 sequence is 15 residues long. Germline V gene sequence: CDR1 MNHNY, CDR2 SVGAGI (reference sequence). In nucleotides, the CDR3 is TGTGCCAGCAGTTATTATGTTTCAGGGTACAATGAGCAGTTCTTC. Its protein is CASSYYVSGYNEQFF.

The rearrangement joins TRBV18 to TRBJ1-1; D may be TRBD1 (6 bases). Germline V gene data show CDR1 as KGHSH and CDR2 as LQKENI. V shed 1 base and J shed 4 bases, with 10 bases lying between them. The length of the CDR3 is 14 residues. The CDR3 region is CASSPRQGITEAFF. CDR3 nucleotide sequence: TGTGCCAGCTCACCACGGCAGGGGATCACTGAAGCTTTCTTT.

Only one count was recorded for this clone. CDR3 region: CASSSQGNNQPQHF. In nucleotides, the CDR3 is TGTGCCAGCAGTTCCCAGGGGAACAATCAGCCCCAGCATTTT. The genes are TRBV27 and TRBJ1-5; perhaps TRBD1 as D (6 bases). CDR3 length: 14 residues. Trimming stripped 4 bases from V and 3 bases from J, with 10 bases between. Germline assignment: CDR1 MNHEY and CDR2 SMNVEV (reference sequence).

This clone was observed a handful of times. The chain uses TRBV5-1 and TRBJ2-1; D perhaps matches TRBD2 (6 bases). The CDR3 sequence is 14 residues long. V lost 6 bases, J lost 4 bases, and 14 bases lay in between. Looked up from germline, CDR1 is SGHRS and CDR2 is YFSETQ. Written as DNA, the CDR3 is TGCGCCAGCACCCAGGGACTGACTTACAATGAGCAGTTCTTC. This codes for CASTQGLTYNEQFF.

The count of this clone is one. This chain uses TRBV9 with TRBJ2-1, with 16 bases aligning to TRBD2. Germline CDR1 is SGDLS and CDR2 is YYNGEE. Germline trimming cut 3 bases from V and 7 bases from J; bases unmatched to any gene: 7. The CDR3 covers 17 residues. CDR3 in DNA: TGTGCCAGCAGCGGGGGGACTAGCGGGAGGGTTCTGAATGAGCAGTTCTTC. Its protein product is CASSGGTSGRVLNEQFF.

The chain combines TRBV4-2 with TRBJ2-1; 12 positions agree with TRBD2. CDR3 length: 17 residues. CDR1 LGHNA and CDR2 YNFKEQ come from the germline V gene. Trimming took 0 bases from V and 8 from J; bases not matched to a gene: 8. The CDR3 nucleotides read TGTGCCAGCAGCCAAGAATCCGGGGCTAGCGGGAGGGATGAGCAGTTCTTC. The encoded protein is CASSQESGASGRDEQFF.

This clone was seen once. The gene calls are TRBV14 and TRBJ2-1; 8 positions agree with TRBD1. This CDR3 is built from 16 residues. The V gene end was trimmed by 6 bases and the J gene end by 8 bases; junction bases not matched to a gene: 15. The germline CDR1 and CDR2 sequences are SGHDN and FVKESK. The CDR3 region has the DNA TGTGCCAGCAGTCAACGGCTTATACAGACAGGGGATGAGCAGTTCTTC. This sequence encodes CASSQRLIQTGDEQFF.

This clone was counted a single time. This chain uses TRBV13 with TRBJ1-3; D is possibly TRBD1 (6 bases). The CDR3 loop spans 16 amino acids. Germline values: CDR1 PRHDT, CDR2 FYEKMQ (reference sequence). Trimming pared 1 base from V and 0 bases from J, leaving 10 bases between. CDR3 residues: CASSLAGANSGNTIYF. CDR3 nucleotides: TGTGCCAGCAGCTTAGCAGGGGCGAACTCTGGAAACACCATATATTTT.

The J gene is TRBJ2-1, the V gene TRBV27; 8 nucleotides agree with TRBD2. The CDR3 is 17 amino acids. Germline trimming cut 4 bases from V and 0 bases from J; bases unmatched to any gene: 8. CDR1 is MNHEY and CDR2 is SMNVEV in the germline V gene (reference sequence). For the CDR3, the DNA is TGTGCCAGCAGTTCACTAGCGGAGGTTAGCTCCTACAATGAGCAGTTCTTC. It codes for CASSSLAEVSSYNEQFF.

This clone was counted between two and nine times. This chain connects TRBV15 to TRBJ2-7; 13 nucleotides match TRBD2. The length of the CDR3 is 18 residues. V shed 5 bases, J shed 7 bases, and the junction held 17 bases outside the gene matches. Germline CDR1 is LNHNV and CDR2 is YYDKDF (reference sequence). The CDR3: CATSPRVPLAGGPYEQYF. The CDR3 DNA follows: TGTGCCACCAGCCCAAGGGTGCCACTAGCGGGAGGGCCATATGAGCAGTACTTC.

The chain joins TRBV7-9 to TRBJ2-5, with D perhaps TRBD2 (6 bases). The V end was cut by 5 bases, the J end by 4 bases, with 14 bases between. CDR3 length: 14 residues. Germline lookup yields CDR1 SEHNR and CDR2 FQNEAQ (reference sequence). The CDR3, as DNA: TGTGCCAGCAGCCCACGGGGGAGAGGAGAGACCCAGTACTTC. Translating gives CASSPRGRGETQYF.

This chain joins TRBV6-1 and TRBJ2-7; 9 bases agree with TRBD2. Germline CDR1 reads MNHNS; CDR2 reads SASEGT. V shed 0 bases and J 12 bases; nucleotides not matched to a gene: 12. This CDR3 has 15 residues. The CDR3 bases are TGTGCCAGCAGTGAAGCGCGGGGGGGGCAGACGAGGAGGTACTTC. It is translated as CASSEARGGQTRRYF.

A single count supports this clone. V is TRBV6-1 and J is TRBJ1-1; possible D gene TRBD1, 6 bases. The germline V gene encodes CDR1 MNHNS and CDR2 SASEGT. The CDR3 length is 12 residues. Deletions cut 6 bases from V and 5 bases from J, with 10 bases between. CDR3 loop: CASSRGRTEAFF. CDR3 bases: TGTGCCAGCAGCAGGGGACGAACTGAAGCTTTCTTT.

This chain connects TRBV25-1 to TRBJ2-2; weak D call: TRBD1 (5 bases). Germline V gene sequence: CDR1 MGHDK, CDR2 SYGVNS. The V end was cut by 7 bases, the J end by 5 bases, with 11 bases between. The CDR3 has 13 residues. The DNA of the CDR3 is TGTGCCAGCAAAAACGCAGGGACCGGGGAGCTGTTTTTT. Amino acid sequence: CASKNAGTGELFF.

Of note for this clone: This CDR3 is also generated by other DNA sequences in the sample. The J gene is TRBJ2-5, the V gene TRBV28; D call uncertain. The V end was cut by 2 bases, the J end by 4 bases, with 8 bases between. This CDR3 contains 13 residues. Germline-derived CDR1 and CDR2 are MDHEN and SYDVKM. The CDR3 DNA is TGTGCCAGCAGTTTAGTCACGAGAGAGACCCAGTACTTC. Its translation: CASSLVTRETQYF.